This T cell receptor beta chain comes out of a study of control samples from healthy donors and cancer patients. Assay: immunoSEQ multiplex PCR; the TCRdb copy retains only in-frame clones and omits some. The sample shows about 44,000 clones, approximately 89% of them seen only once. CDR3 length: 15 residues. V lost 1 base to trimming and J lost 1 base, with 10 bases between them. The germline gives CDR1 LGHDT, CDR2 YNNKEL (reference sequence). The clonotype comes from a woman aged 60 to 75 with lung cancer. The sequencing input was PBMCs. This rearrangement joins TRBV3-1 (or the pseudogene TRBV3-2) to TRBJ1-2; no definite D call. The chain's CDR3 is CASSQGRPDNYGYTF. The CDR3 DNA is TGTGCCAGCAGCCAAGGTCGGCCTGATAACTATGGCTACACCTTC.